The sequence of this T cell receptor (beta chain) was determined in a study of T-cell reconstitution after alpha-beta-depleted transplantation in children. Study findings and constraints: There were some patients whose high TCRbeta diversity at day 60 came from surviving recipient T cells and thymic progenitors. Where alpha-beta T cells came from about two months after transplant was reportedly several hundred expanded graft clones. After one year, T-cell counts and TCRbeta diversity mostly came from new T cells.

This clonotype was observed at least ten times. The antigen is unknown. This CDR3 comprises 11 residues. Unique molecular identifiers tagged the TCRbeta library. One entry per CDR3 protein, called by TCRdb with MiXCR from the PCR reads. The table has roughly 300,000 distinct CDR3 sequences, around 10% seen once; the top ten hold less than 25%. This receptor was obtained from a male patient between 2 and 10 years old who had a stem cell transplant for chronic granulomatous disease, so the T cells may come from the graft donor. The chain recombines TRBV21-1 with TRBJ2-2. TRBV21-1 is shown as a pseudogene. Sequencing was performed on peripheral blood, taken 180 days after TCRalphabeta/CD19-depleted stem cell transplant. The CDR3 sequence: CASGNTGELFF. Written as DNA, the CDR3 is TGTGCCAGCGGGAACACCGGGGAGCTGTTTTTT.